The rows below give T cell receptor beta chains drawn from one sample of a study of blood T cell repertoires in COVID-19. The assay was immunoSEQ multiplex PCR, and TCRdb's table has in-frame clones only and misses some. The table lists approximately 240,000 clones, around nine tenths of them singletons. The material sequenced was peripheral blood. These receptors were taken from a woman aged 40 to 50 who had recovered from COVID-19. CDR3s include the opening cysteine and the closing phenylalanine or tryptophan. The order of the fields is clone size, V gene, D gene, J gene, CDR3 DNA, CDR3 protein. The D gene is left open where the match is weak. Not all rows give a size; the values are once, few, many and, for expanded clones, a class.

clone_size: .
v_call: TRBV6-5
d_call: TRBD1
j_call: TRBJ2-7
cdr3_nt: TGTGCCAGCAGTCGCCCAGGACAGGGAATCCACGAGCAGTACTTC
cdr3_aa: CASSRPGQGIHEQYF

clone_size: .
v_call: TRBV7-2
d_call: TRBD2
j_call: TRBJ2-1
cdr3_nt: TGTGCCAGCAGCCTCCCGGGACTAGCGGGGGGGCCTTACAATGAGCAGTTCTTC
cdr3_aa: CASSLPGLAGGPYNEQFF

clone_size: once
v_call: TRBV7-2
d_call: TRBD2
j_call: TRBJ2-5
cdr3_nt: TGTGCCAGCAGCGGCGGGGGGAGGGCCGAGACCCAGTACTTC
cdr3_aa: CASSGGGRAETQYF

clone_size: .
v_call: TRBV6-5
d_call: .
j_call: TRBJ2-2
cdr3_nt: TGTGCCAGCAGTTATGCAGGGACCGGGGAGCTGTTTTTT
cdr3_aa: CASSYAGTGELFF

clone_size: few
v_call: TRBV4-1
d_call: TRBD1
j_call: TRBJ1-5
cdr3_nt: TGCGCCAGCAGCCAAGAAGGGGGCTGGGACAATCAGCCCCAGCATTTT
cdr3_aa: CASSQEGGWDNQPQHF

clone_size: .
v_call: TRBV6-2/TRBV6-3
d_call: .
j_call: TRBJ2-3
cdr3_nt: TGTGCCAGCAGTTACTCCGCTCGAGACTACACAGATACGCAGTATTTT
cdr3_aa: CASSYSARDYTDTQYF

clone_size: .
v_call: TRBV11-2
d_call: .
j_call: TRBJ2-2
cdr3_nt: TGTGCCAGCAGCTTAGATCGAGGAGGATGGGCCGGGGAGCTGTTTTTT
cdr3_aa: CASSLDRGGWAGELFF

clone_size: .
v_call: TRBV14
d_call: .
j_call: TRBJ1-2
cdr3_nt: TGTGCCAGCAGCCTACGGGGGGCGAGGGGTGGCTACACCTTC
cdr3_aa: CASSLRGARGGYTF

clone_size: once
v_call: TRBV7-2
d_call: TRBD1
j_call: TRBJ2-5
cdr3_nt: TGTGCCAGCAGCCCGGGACAGGGGGGGGAGACCCAGTACTTC
cdr3_aa: CASSPGQGGETQYF

clone_size: .
v_call: TRBV12-3/TRBV12-4
d_call: .
j_call: TRBJ1-1
cdr3_nt: TGTGCCAGCAGACCGACAGGGAACACTGAAGCTTTCTTT
cdr3_aa: CASRPTGNTEAFF

clone_size: .
v_call: TRBV6-4
d_call: .
j_call: TRBJ2-3
cdr3_nt: TGTGCCAGCAGTGAGGCGGGGAACACAGATACGCAGTATTTT
cdr3_aa: CASSEAGNTDTQYF

clone_size: .
v_call: TRBV7-3
d_call: TRBD2
j_call: TRBJ2-1
cdr3_nt: TGTGCCAGCAGCTTAAACGGACTAGCGGACTACAATGAGCAGTTCTTC
cdr3_aa: CASSLNGLADYNEQFF

clone_size: once
v_call: TRBV5-4
d_call: .
j_call: TRBJ2-2
cdr3_nt: TGTGCCAGCAGCTCCCGCCAGGGTCTGTGGACCGGGGAGCTGTTTTTT
cdr3_aa: CASSSRQGLWTGELFF

clone_size: .
v_call: TRBV27
d_call: TRBD2
j_call: TRBJ2-1
cdr3_nt: TGTGCCAGCAGGATCGGGGGGGTGAACAATGAGCAGTTCTTC
cdr3_aa: CASRIGGVNNEQFF

clone_size: few
v_call: TRBV5-1
d_call: .
j_call: TRBJ1-2
cdr3_nt: TGCGCCAGCAGCTTCCTAGGGGATGGCTACACCTTC
cdr3_aa: CASSFLGDGYTF

clone_size: many
v_call: TRBV6-5
d_call: TRBD1
j_call: TRBJ2-7
cdr3_nt: TGTGCCAGCTTAGACAGGGGCTCCTACGAGCAGTACTTC
cdr3_aa: CASLDRGSYEQYF

clone_size: .
v_call: TRBV4-3
d_call: .
j_call: TRBJ1-4
cdr3_nt: TGCGCCAGCAGCCGTTGGCGGGACCCCAATGAAAAACTGTTTTTT
cdr3_aa: CASSRWRDPNEKLFF

clone_size: .
v_call: TRBV29-1
d_call: TRBD2
j_call: TRBJ2-3
cdr3_nt: TGCAGCGCCGATGGGGGGGGCACAGATACGCAGTATTTT
cdr3_aa: CSADGGGTDTQYF

clone_size: .
v_call: TRBV5-4
d_call: TRBD2
j_call: TRBJ2-3
cdr3_nt: TGTGCCAGCAGCTTGGAAGTTAGCGGGGGGAGAGATACGCAGTATTTT
cdr3_aa: CASSLEVSGGRDTQYF

clone_size: .
v_call: TRBV3-1/TRBV3-2
d_call: TRBD2
j_call: TRBJ2-7
cdr3_nt: TGTGCCAGCAGCCAAGAGGGCCTAGCGGGGGGGCGCTCCTACGAGCAGTACTTC
cdr3_aa: CASSQEGLAGGRSYEQYF

clone_size: .
v_call: TRBV19
d_call: TRBD1
j_call: TRBJ1-2
cdr3_nt: TGTGCCAGTACTCCCAGGGGGGCTAACTATGGCTACACCTTC
cdr3_aa: CASTPRGANYGYTF

clone_size: .
v_call: TRBV18
d_call: .
j_call: TRBJ1-1
cdr3_nt: TGTGCCAGCTCACCATTGCCGACACCGAAGACCACTGAAGCTTTCTTT
cdr3_aa: CASSPLPTPKTTEAFF

clone_size: few
v_call: TRBV18
d_call: TRBD1
j_call: TRBJ1-6
cdr3_nt: TGTGCCAGCTCACCAGGTCAGGGGGGTTTGTCACCCCTCCACTTT
cdr3_aa: CASSPGQGGLSPLHF

clone_size: .
v_call: TRBV5-1
d_call: .
j_call: TRBJ2-1
cdr3_nt: TGCGCCAGCAGCTTGGCGCCGAGCCAACCCTACAATGAGCAGTTCTTC
cdr3_aa: CASSLAPSQPYNEQFF

clone_size: once
v_call: TRBV11-3
d_call: .
j_call: TRBJ1-3
cdr3_nt: TGTGCCAGCAGCTTAGATCGGGCGGGAGTCTCTGGAAACACCATATATTTT
cdr3_aa: CASSLDRAGVSGNTIYF

clone_size: few
v_call: TRBV14
d_call: .
j_call: TRBJ2-7
cdr3_nt: TGTGCCAGCAGCCACGCCAGGGGATTGTTCTACGAGCAGTACTTC
cdr3_aa: CASSHARGLFYEQYF

clone_size: once
v_call: TRBV11-2
d_call: TRBD2
j_call: TRBJ2-4
cdr3_nt: TGTGCCAGCAGCTTAACGGCGGGGGGGGGAAACATTCAGTACTTC
cdr3_aa: CASSLTAGGGNIQYF

clone_size: few
v_call: TRBV5-1
d_call: .
j_call: TRBJ1-5
cdr3_nt: TGCGCCAGCAGCTTGGCCGGACTTAGCAATCAGCCCCAGCATTTT
cdr3_aa: CASSLAGLSNQPQHF

clone_size: .
v_call: TRBV5-1
d_call: .
j_call: TRBJ1-4
cdr3_nt: TGCGCCAGCAGCCCAGGGGCCTCAACTAATGAAAAACTGTTTTTT
cdr3_aa: CASSPGASTNEKLFF

clone_size: .
v_call: TRBV20-1
d_call: .
j_call: TRBJ1-5
cdr3_nt: TGCAGTGCTAGTACAGGACCGACTGTGGGTCAGCCCCAGCATTTT
cdr3_aa: CSASTGPTVGQPQHF

clone_size: .
v_call: TRBV9
d_call: TRBD1
j_call: TRBJ1-1
cdr3_nt: TGTGCCAGCAGCCCACGGGACAGGGGGCGCATGACTGAAGCTTTCTTT
cdr3_aa: CASSPRDRGRMTEAFF